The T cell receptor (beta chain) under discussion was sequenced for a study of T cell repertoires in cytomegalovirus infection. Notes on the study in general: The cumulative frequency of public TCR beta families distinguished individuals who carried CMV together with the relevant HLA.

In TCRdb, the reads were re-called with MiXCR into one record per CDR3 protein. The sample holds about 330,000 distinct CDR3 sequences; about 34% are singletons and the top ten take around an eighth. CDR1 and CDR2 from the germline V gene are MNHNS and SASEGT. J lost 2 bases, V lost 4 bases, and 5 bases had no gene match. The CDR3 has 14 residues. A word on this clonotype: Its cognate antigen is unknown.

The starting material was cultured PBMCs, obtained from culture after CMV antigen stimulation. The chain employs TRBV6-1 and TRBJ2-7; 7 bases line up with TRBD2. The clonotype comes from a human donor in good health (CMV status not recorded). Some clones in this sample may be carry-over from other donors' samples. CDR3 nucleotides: TGTGCCAGCAGTGCTGCTAGCGGAACCTACGAGCAGTACGTC. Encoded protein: CASSAASGTYEQYV.